This T cell receptor (beta chain) derives from a study of tumor and adjacent non-tumor tissue in lung cancer. Across the study: Stage I to III disease affected ten to eleven men and roughly five women aged roughly 31 to 76.

This sample's RNA came from whole unsorted tissue. The CDR3 covers 15 residues. Germline V gene data show CDR1 as ENHRY and CDR2 as SYGVKD. Study conclusions and caveats: In normal lung, the top 100 clones were significantly more dominant than in tumor.

Only one count was recorded for this clonotype. Its cognate antigen is unknown. At one end the junction does not follow the germline gene, possibly because of a read error. A modified ARM-PCR protocol with three rounds of nested PCR amplified TCRbeta. TCRdb itself ran the multiplex PCR reads through MiXCR, one entry per CDR3 protein. The data contain over 85,000 distinct CDR3 sequences, over 70% of them seen just once; the ten biggest clones take up approximately 24%. The J gene is TRBJ2-2, the V gene TRBV10-3, with 7 bases fitting TRBD1. Sequenced sample: lung tumor tissue. The sequence was obtained from a man in his 70s with non-small cell lung cancer. CDR3: CAIGEVDRDTGELFF. CDR3 DNA sequence: TGTGCCATCGGTGAGGTCGACAGGGACACCGGGGAGCTGTTTTTT.